This T cell receptor (beta chain) was documented in a study of shared clonotypes between healthy human individuals. The CDR3 covers 15 residues. V trimming: 1 base; J trimming: 3 bases; junction bases outside the gene matches: 3. CDR1 and CDR2 (germline): LNHDA, SQIVND (reference sequence). Produced via immunoSEQ multiplex PCR; TCRdb's table is partial and in-frame only. The data show nearly 1 million clones, about three quarters seen once. This TCR was recovered from a man aged 18-30 years in good health. Sequences were obtained from memory CD4+ T cells sorted from blood. Subset here: CD45RA-negative fraction. The chain recombines TRBV19 with TRBJ1-5, with 7 positions matching TRBD1. CDR3 amino acids: CASSIGTGPNQPQHF. The CDR3 region has the DNA TGTGCCAGTAGTATAGGGACAGGACCCAATCAGCCCCAGCATTTT.